This TCR beta chain was recorded in a study of beta chain features in type 1 diabetes. This clone was observed a few times. Its antigen is still unknown. The authors sorted CD4+ naive, central memory, regulatory and stem cell-like memory cells via CD45RO/CCR7/CD25/CD127/CD95/CD27. Each of the sorted populations had a purity greater than 98%. Sequenced material consisted of expressed TCRB transcripts (all of the isolated RNA was reverse transcribed). The table came from immunoSEQ multiplex PCR; TCRdb's copy has only in-frame clones and leaves some out. The sample records hundreds of thousands of clones, about an eighth being singletons. Study-wide results and caveats: Type 1 diabetes patients showed a moderate but significant shortening of TCRB CDR3s in all four CD4+ subsets. Compared with healthy donors, patients appeared to share more similar naive, central memory and regulatory TCRB repertoires. In patients and controls equally, PCR might favor templates that are shorter.

The CDR3 runs to 14 residues. Trimming shortened V by 7 bases and J by 7 bases, and 14 bases separated the two germline ends. From germline, CDR1 is MDHEN and CDR2 SYDVKM. V gene TRBV28 combines with J gene TRBJ1-6; weak D call: TRBD1 (5 bases). The TCR comes from a man younger than 35 with type 1 diabetes. Sequencing used naive CD4+ T cells from blood. The CDR3 protein is CASTGAQGNSPLHF. CDR3 bases: TGTGCCAGCACTGGCGCGCAGGGAAATTCACCCCTCCACTTT.